A selection of T cell receptor beta chains follows, all from one sample in a study of shared T cell receptors in the human thymus. Assay used: immunoSEQ multiplex PCR; TCRdb lists only in-frame clones, some missing. The repertoire holds about 540,000 clones, with around 78% as singletons. This sample was also put to use in a study of human thymus T cells.

The sequenced sample was thymocytes. The receptors were gathered from a boy younger than two with a congenital heart defect. CDR3s leave out the opening cysteine and the closing phenylalanine or tryptophan.

V gene: TRBV13; J gene: TRBJ2-5; CDR3 protein: ASSLTGHRRTQY
V gene: TRBV18; J gene: TRBJ2-5; CDR3 protein: ASSTTGTETQY
V gene: TRBV7-9; J gene: TRBJ2-1; CDR3 protein: ASSHPTSGRVNEQF
V gene: TRBV10-1; J gene: TRBJ2-7; CDR3 protein: ASSPGAHYEQY
V gene: TRBV15; J gene: TRBJ2-1; CDR3 protein: ATSARTSGRAIGEQF
V gene: TRBV7-8; J gene: TRBJ2-7; CDR3 protein: ASSLPGSISEQY
V gene: TRBV27; J gene: TRBJ2-7; CDR3 protein: ASSPRDRGYEQY
V gene: TRBV4-3; J gene: TRBJ2-1; CDR3 protein: ASSQASRGRGYNEQF
V gene: TRBV30; J gene: TRBJ2-3; CDR3 protein: AFTGTSTYTQY
V gene: TRBV14; J gene: TRBJ1-2; CDR3 protein: ASSLISDYGYT
V gene: TRBV6-5; J gene: .; CDR3 protein: ASSYATGKGYEQY
V gene: TRBV6-1; J gene: TRBJ2-5; CDR3 protein: ASSQTTGVRGAQY
V gene: TRBV14; J gene: TRBJ2-7; CDR3 protein: ASSQSVLAGGPPYEQY